The clone carrying this T cell receptor beta chain was observed a few times. What it recognizes is unknown. The germline gives CDR1 MNHEY, CDR2 SMNVEV (reference sequence). Trimming pared 7 bases from V and 0 bases from J, leaving 16 bases between. This CDR3 comprises 16 residues. The data were obtained in a study of cytomegalovirus exposure and HLA in healthy donors. Study results and caveats: With DRB1 most and HLA-C fewest, TCR association rates differed between HLA loci in a later analysis.

The primer mix had 60 Vbeta and 13 Jbeta primers. Profiled with immunoSEQ multiplex PCR; TCRdb holds only in-frame clones, not every one. Of around 150,000 clones in the sample, 76% were seen once. The chain combines TRBV27 with TRBJ2-1; D remains ambiguous. Sequencing was carried out using PBMCs. The TCR comes from a man aged 35 to 55 in good health and CMV-seronegative. The CDR3 DNA follows: TGTGCCAGCATACCTCTTGCGGTGAGCTCCTACAATGAGCAGTTCTTC. Protein: CASIPLAVSSYNEQFF.